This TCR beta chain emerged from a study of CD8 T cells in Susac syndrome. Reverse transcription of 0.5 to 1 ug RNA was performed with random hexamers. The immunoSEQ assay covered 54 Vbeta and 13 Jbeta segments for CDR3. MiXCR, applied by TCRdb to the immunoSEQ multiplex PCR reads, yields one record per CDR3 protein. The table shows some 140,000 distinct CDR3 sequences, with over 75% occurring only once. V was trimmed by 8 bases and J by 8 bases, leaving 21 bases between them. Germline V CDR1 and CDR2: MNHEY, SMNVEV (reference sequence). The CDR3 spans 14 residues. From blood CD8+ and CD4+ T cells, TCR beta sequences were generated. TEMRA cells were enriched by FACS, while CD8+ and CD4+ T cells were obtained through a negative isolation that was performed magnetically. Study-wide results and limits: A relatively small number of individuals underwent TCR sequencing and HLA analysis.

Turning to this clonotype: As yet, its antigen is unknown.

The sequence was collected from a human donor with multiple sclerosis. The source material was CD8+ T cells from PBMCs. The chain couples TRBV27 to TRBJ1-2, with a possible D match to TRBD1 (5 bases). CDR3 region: CASSSGARTIGYTF. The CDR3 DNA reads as TGTGCCAGCTCAAGCGGGGCCAGGACTATAGGCTACACCTTC.